These 15 T cell receptor beta chains originate from one sample sequenced in a study of response to subunit inactivated influenza vaccine. TCRdb redid the calling of the RT-PCR reads with MiXCR, one entry per CDR3 protein. This sample has hundreds of thousands of distinct CDR3 sequences; 15% to 19% occur once, and the top ten carry approximately 10%. The sequencing used PBMCs from blood, collected about 11 days after vaccination. The receptors derive from a man in his fifties who received an inactivated influenza vaccine.

The CDR3 is CSAREVRAHSGANVLTF. CDR3 sequence (DNA): TGCAGTGCTAGGGAGGTCAGGGCCCACTCTGGGGCCAACGTCCTGACTTTC. The chain uses TRBV20-1 and TRBJ2-6; D is perhaps TRBD1 or TRBD2 (5 bases each). The ends were cut back, 3 bases at V and 0 bases at J, with 15 bases in the middle. The CDR3 contains 17 residues. The germline gives CDR1 DFQATT, CDR2 SNEGSKA (reference sequence).

This clonotype occurred many times. The DNA of the CDR3 is TGCAGCGCCCTCCTAGCGGGAGTATCCAATGAGCAGTTCTTC. Translation gives CSALLAGVSNEQFF. J is TRBJ2-1 and V is TRBV29-1; 10 bases match TRBD2. The junction had 9 bases not matched to a gene; V was cut back by 7 bases and J by 6 bases. Germline CDR1 SQVTM, CDR2 ANQGSEA. CDR3 length equals 14 residues.

The gene calls are TRBV11-2 and TRBJ2-3; tentative D call: TRBD1 (5 bases). The CDR3 contains 15 residues. Germline CDR1 and CDR2: SGHAT and FQNNGV. V shed 2 bases and J shed 1 base, with 10 bases lying between them. The CDR3 sequence is CASSLPGIGTDTQYF. CDR3 bases: TGTGCCAGCAGCTTACCAGGGATCGGCACAGATACGCAGTATTTT.

This chain joins TRBV6-1 and TRBJ2-1; 9 bases map to TRBD2. CDR3 size: 15 residues. Losses at the gene ends were 6 bases for V and 3 bases for J; bases not matched to a gene: 6. The germline V gene encodes CDR1 MNHNS and CDR2 SASEGT. The CDR3 is CASRKERGDYNEQFF. CDR3 sequence (DNA): TGTGCCAGCAGAAAAGAGCGGGGGGACTACAATGAGCAGTTCTTC.

This clonotype turned up a few times. The chain joins TRBV7-3 to TRBJ2-7; D possibly corresponds to TRBD1 (6 bases). Germline CDR1 and CDR2: SGHTA and FQGTGA. V gave up 1 base and J gave up 5 bases, with 12 bases separating them. This CDR3 is 14 amino acids long. CDR3 DNA: TGTGCCAGCAGCTTAATGACAGGTATCGACGAGCAGTACTTC. Its protein product is CASSLMTGIDEQYF.

This chain uses TRBV7-8 with TRBJ2-1; 9 bases line up with TRBD2. The germline CDR1 and CDR2 sequences are SGHVS and FQNEAQ. V shed 6 bases, J shed 5 bases, and the junction held 5 bases outside the gene matches. The CDR3 runs 14 residues. CDR3 DNA sequence: TGTGCCAGCAGGGAGCGGGAGGCCCACAATGAGCAGTTCTTC. Protein sequence: CASREREAHNEQFF. The complete variable domain, with remaining parts taken from reference TRBV7-8 and TRBJ2-1, reads GAGVSQSPRYKVAKRGQDVALRCDPISGHVSLFWYQQALGQGPEFLTYFQNEAQLDKSGLPSDRFFAERPEGSVSTLKIQRTQQEDSAVYLCASREREAHNEQFFGPGTRLTVL.

CDR3 amino acids: CASSQDVRGSTEAFF. As DNA, the CDR3 is TGTGCCAGCAGCCAAGATGTGAGGGGATCCACTGAAGCTTTCTTT. V and J are TRBV3-1 and TRBJ1-1; D might be TRBD1 (5 bases). This CDR3 is built from 15 residues. Germline V gene data show CDR1 as LGHDT and CDR2 as YNNKEL (reference sequence). The V gene lost 0 bases and the J gene lost 4 bases, with 12 bases spanning the gap.

V usage is TRBV6-1 and J usage is TRBJ2-5, with TRBD1 as a possible D gene (5 bases). With 5 bases removed from V and 1 base from J, the gap between germline ends came to 17 bases. This CDR3 has 16 amino acids. Germline assignment: CDR1 MNHNS and CDR2 SASEGT. The CDR3 region is CASSLSPRTIQETQYF. The CDR3 DNA sequence: TGTGCCAGCAGTCTCTCCCCCCGGACAATCCAAGAGACCCAGTACTTC.

J is TRBJ2-1 and V is TRBV4-3; TRBD1 agrees at 10 bases. This CDR3 comprises 13 residues. Germline loops: CDR1 LGHNA, CDR2 YSLEER. V trimming: 3 bases; J trimming: 12 bases; junction bases outside the gene matches: 5. In DNA, the CDR3 is TGCGCCAGCAGCCAGGACAGGGGGTGGGGGCAGTTCTTC. Its translation: CASSQDRGWGQFF.

The chain couples TRBV5-1 to TRBJ2-2; TRBD2 matches 15 bases. CDR1 SGHRS and CDR2 YFSETQ come from the germline V gene. The CDR3 loop spans 15 amino acids. V was pared by 6 bases and J by 5 bases, with 2 bases of the junction left unmatched. CDR3 sequence (DNA): TGCGCCAGCACCGGGACTAGCGGGGGGACCGGGGAGCTGTTTTTT. Its translation: CASTGTSGGTGELFF.

The chain carries TRBV5-4 and TRBJ1-1, with D maybe TRBD1 (5 bases). Looked up from germline, CDR1 is SGHNT and CDR2 is YYREEE (reference sequence). The CDR3 spans 15 residues. Trimming took off 1 base at V and 0 bases at J, with 10 bases between the two ends. The CDR3 region has the DNA TGTGCCAGCAGCTTGAGGGGAAGGGTGAACACTGAAGCTTTCTTT. As protein: CASSLRGRVNTEAFF.

This chain joins TRBV4-3 and TRBJ2-6, with D possibly matching TRBD1 (6 bases). Germline V gives CDR1 LGHNA, CDR2 YSLEER. CDR3 length: 19 amino acids. Trimming took 0 bases from V and 2 from J, leaving 17 bases between them. For the CDR3, the DNA is TGCGCCAGCAGCCAAGATCTAGGCAGGGCAGGGGCTGGGGCCAACGTCCTGACTTTC. Amino acid sequence: CASSQDLGRAGAGANVLTF.

CDR3 amino acids: CASTPDAGVYEQYF. The CDR3 nucleotides are TGTGCCAGCACCCCCGACGCCGGAGTCTACGAGCAGTACTTC. V and J are TRBV12-3 or TRBV12-4 and TRBJ2-7; no reliable D call. The CDR3 has 14 residues. With 7 bases removed from V and 3 bases from J, the gap between germline ends came to 16 bases.

This clonotype was detected only a few times. V and J are TRBV4-2 and TRBJ2-1; TRBD1 is a possible D gene (6 bases). Looked up from germline, CDR1 is LGHNA and CDR2 is YNFKEQ. V lost 1 base and J lost 0, with 10 bases in between. This CDR3 comprises 16 residues. The CDR3 spells CASSQAGVASYNEQFF. CDR3 nucleotide sequence: TGTGCCAGCAGCCAAGCAGGGGTGGCCTCCTACAATGAGCAGTTCTTC.

V is TRBV20-1 and J is TRBJ2-7; 9 bases line up with TRBD1. V was clipped by 5 bases and J by 0 bases; unmatched bases: 8. Germline assignment: CDR1 DFQATT and CDR2 SNEGSKA (reference sequence). This CDR3 comprises 15 residues. The CDR3 reads CSAPDRGSSSYEQYF. In DNA, the CDR3 is TGCAGTGCTCCCGACAGGGGGTCAAGCTCCTACGAGCAGTACTTC.